This T cell receptor beta chain was captured by sequencing in a study of shared clonotypes between healthy human individuals. The CDR3 loop spans 14 amino acids. CDR1 and CDR2 (germline): SNHLY, FYNNEI. V was clipped by 3 bases and J by 5 bases, with 14 bases between them. Concerning this clone itself: Its matching antigen is unknown.

The study's findings and limits: About 5% was the fraction of naive CD4 clonotypes found shared across a few donors. Estimated richness values were generally larger in naive subsets than in memory subsets.

Some clones are missing from TCRdb's copy, which holds only in-frame ones; the method was immunoSEQ multiplex PCR. The data hold 2 million to 2.5 million clones, with approximately 95% observed a single time. The chain uses TRBV2 and TRBJ2-7; D is unresolved. The specimen was naive CD4+ T cells sorted from blood. The subset denotes: CD45RA+ positively selected. This sequence was found in a man aged 18 to 35 in good health. DNA of the CDR3: TGTGCCAGCAGTGATGAAGGGTCGAGGAACGAGCAGTACTTC. This translates into CASSDEGSRNEQYF.